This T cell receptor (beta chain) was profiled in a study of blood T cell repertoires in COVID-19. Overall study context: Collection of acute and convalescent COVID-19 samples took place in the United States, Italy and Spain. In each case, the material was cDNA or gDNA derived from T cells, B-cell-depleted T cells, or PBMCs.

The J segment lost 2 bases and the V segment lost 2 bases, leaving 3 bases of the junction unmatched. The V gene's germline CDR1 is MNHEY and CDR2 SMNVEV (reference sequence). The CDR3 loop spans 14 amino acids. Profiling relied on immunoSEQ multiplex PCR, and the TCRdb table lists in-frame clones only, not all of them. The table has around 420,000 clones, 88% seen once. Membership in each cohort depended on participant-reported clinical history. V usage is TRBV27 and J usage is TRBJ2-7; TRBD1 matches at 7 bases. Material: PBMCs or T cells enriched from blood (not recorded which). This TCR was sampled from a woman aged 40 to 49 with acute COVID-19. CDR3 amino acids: CASSLRQGTYEQYF. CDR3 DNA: TGTGCCAGCAGTTTACGACAGGGAACCTACGAGCAGTACTTC.